This T cell receptor beta chain was sequenced in a study of blood T cell repertoires in COVID-19. V was shortened by 3 bases and J by 2 bases, with 8 bases between the two germline ends. CDR1 is LGHDT, CDR2 YNNKEL, per germline (reference sequence). CDR3 length: 14 residues. TCRdb's copy holds only in-frame clones and misses some; the assay was immunoSEQ multiplex PCR. The sample contains 300,000 to 500,000 clones, around nine tenths of which appear only once. This clonotype originated in a woman aged 25 to 45 with acute COVID-19. The chain uses TRBV3-1 (or the pseudogene TRBV3-2) and TRBJ1-3; D is possibly TRBD1 (5 bases). Material: PBMCs or T cells enriched from blood (not recorded which). DNA of the CDR3: TGTGCCAGCAGCCACCAGGACACTGGAAACACCATATATTTT. Amino acid sequence: CASSHQDTGNTIYF.